Following are 9 T cell receptor beta chains from one sample sequenced in a study of T cells in localized non-small cell lung cancer. The protocol was immunoSEQ multiplex PCR, while the TCRdb copy is restricted to in-frame clones and leaves out a portion. Of around 1,500 clones listed, around 20% are singletons. Sequencing used lung tumor tissue, obtained before any cancer treatment. These receptors came from a female donor of 60 years or more with stage II lung adenocarcinoma.

The chain carries TRBV23-1 and TRBJ2-3; 7 bases match TRBD2. TRBV23-1 is an ORF, and what it does is uncertain. With 6 bases clipped from V and 1 base from J, the junction kept 7 bases outside the gene matches. The CDR3 runs to 15 residues. The CDR3 here is CASSQEAGGTDTQYF. The CDR3, as DNA: TGCGCCAGCAGCCAAGAGGCGGGGGGCACAGATACGCAGTATTTT.

This clone turned up a few times. The V gene is TRBV15, the J gene TRBJ2-1; the D is unclear. The CDR3 loop spans 16 amino acids. CDR1 is LNHNV, CDR2 YYDKDF, per germline (reference sequence). Trimming stripped 1 base from V and 0 bases from J, with 10 bases between. Here the CDR3 DNA reads TGTGCCACCAGCAGAGGGGGTACCAGCTCCTACAATGAGCAGTTCTTC. Protein sequence: CATSRGGTSSYNEQFF.

A few counts support this clone. The chain links TRBV15 to TRBJ2-5; D remains unclear. The CDR3 extends over 15 amino acids. CDR1 and CDR2 from the germline V gene are LNHNV and YYDKDF (reference sequence). V shed 0 bases and J shed 2 bases, with 10 bases lying between them. CDR3 in DNA: TGTGCCACCAGCAGAGATCTCACTACTCAAGAGACCCAGTACTTC. It translates to CATSRDLTTQETQYF. Variable domain in full (rest from reference TRBV15 and TRBJ2-5): DAMVIQNPRYQVTQFGKPVTLSCSQTLNHNVMYWYQQKSSQAPKLLFHYYDKDFNNEADTPDNFQSRRPNTSFCFLDIRSPGLGDTAMYLCATSRDLTTQETQYFGPGTRLLVL.

This clone is a singleton in its sample. The chain carries TRBV19 and TRBJ1-2; D is ambiguous. V was shortened by 5 bases and J by 0 bases, with 16 bases between the two germline ends. Germline values: CDR1 LNHDA, CDR2 SQIVND (reference sequence). This CDR3 comprises 16 residues. CDR3 residues: CASSRVSSTTNYGYTF. In nucleotides, the CDR3 is TGTGCCAGTAGTCGGGTATCCTCTACTACTAACTATGGCTACACCTTC.

The gene calls are TRBV11-3 and TRBJ1-4; TRBD1 matches at 7 bases. Germline trimming cut 5 bases from V and 7 bases from J; bases unmatched to any gene: 10. This CDR3 has 15 residues. Looked up from germline, CDR1 is SGHNT and CDR2 is YENEEA. The CDR3 reads CASSPGGQYSEKLFF. CDR3 nucleotides: TGTGCCAGCAGCCCCGGGGGACAGTATAGTGAAAAACTGTTTTTT.

The chain is built from TRBV5-1 and TRBJ2-5; 10 bases are a match to TRBD2. Germline CDR1 SGHRS, CDR2 YFSETQ. Trimming removed 0 bases from V and 7 bases from J; junction bases left unmatched: 6. The CDR3 length is 15 residues. The CDR3 DNA reads as TGCGCCAGCAGCTTGGAAGCTAGCGGGAGTGGGACCCAGTACTTC. Translating it yields CASSLEASGSGTQYF. Using reference TRBV5-1 and TRBJ2-5 for the parts outside the CDR3, the full variable domain is KAGVTQTPRYLIKTRGQQVTLSCSPISGHRSVSWYQQTPGQGLQFLFEYFSETQRNKGNFPGRFSGRQFSNSRSEMNVSTLELGDSALYLCASSLEASGSGTQYFGPGTRLLVL.

This chain links TRBV11-3 with TRBJ2-1; tentatively, D is TRBD2 (5 bases). The CDR3 is made up of 16 amino acids. V lost 3 bases to trimming and J lost 3 bases, with 15 bases between them. Germline CDR1 SGHNT, CDR2 YENEEA. CDR3 region: CASSLYSGAVYNEQFF. CDR3 nucleotide sequence: TGTGCCAGCAGCTTGTACTCTGGAGCGGTCTACAATGAGCAGTTCTTC.

In this sample, this clone turned up a few times. The chain recombines TRBV28 with TRBJ1-2, with TRBD1 matching over 11 bases. The V and J ends lost 4 bases and 4 bases, in that order; junction bases with no gene match: 11. CDR1 and CDR2 from the germline V gene are MDHEN and SYDVKM. This CDR3 is built from 17 residues. In DNA, the CDR3 is TGTGCCAGCAGTTCGCCCAACGTCGGGACAGGGGGCTATGGCTACACCTTC. This codes for CASSSPNVGTGGYGYTF.

This chain joins TRBV29-1 and TRBJ2-7; the match to TRBD2 covers 13 bases. The CDR3 has 15 residues. Trimming removed 7 bases from V and 1 base from J; junction bases left unmatched: 7. Germline V lookup: CDR1 SQVTM, CDR2 ANQGSEA. This CDR3 reads CSAGTSGTLSYEQYF. CDR3 bases: TGCAGCGCCGGGACTAGCGGGACACTTTCCTACGAGCAGTACTTC.